One sample yielded the 22 T cell receptor beta chains listed below, sequenced in a study of T cells in Graves' hyperthyroidism and ophthalmopathy. Amplified TCR beta CDR3 regions derived from RNA transcripts. First-round RT-PCR with HTBI primers amplified the TCR CDR3 region. In TCRdb, the multiplex PCR reads were re-called with MiXCR into one record per CDR3 protein. Of nearly 750,000 distinct CDR3 sequences listed, 35% were seen once; the top ten hold roughly 31%. Sequencing was done on a sample of blood. These receptors were obtained from a woman aged 40 to 49 with Graves' hyperthyroidism.

The chain joins TRBV5-1 to TRBJ2-5; TRBD1 agrees at 7 bases. Germline values: CDR1 SGHRS, CDR2 YFSETQ. This CDR3 comprises 16 residues. Unmatched junction bases numbered 15, after V lost 5 bases and J lost 5 bases. CDR3 residues: CASRLDSGVQGETQYF. CDR3 bases: TGCGCCAGCAGGCTAGACAGCGGAGTACAGGGGGAGACCCAGTACTTC.

This clonotype was seen repeatedly, ten times or more. CDR3 residues: CASSLGGHRDYGYTF. The CDR3 DNA sequence: TGTGCCAGCAGCTTAGGAGGACACAGGGACTATGGCTACACCTTC. The chain uses TRBV7-9 and TRBJ1-2; tentative D call: TRBD1 (6 bases). The CDR3 is made up of 15 amino acids. Per the germline V gene, CDR1 is SEHNR and CDR2 is FQNEAQ (reference sequence). Trimming shortened V by 1 base and J by 3 bases, and 12 bases separated the two germline ends.

This clonotype was recorded many times. J is TRBJ2-7 and V is TRBV9; maybe TRBD1 (5 bases). This CDR3 has 14 residues. The V and J ends lost 0 bases and 5 bases respectively, with 12 bases between them. Germline loops: CDR1 SGDLS, CDR2 YYNGEE. The CDR3 sequence is CASSVGLGLDEQYF. CDR3 bases: TGTGCCAGCAGCGTAGGTCTGGGGCTGGACGAGCAGTACTTC.

This clonotype was observed a few times. The chain recombines TRBV12-3 or TRBV12-4 with TRBJ2-7, with 8 bases fitting TRBD2. The V segment lost 10 bases and the J segment 2 bases; nucleotides outside the gene matches: 7. The CDR3 sequence is 13 residues long. Here the CDR3 reads CATQRGPAYEQYF. The CDR3 coding sequence is TGTGCCACCCAGCGGGGGCCCGCCTACGAGCAGTACTTC.

This chain joins TRBV10-3 and TRBJ1-5; the match to TRBD1 covers 9 bases. The junction had 12 bases not matched to a gene; V was cut back by 10 bases and J by 2 bases. The V gene's germline CDR1 is ENHRY and CDR2 SYGVKD. The CDR3 extends over 16 amino acids. The CDR3 is CATRSRTGARNQPQHF. The CDR3 coding sequence is TGTGCCACCCGAAGCCGGACAGGGGCCCGCAATCAGCCCCAGCATTTT.

This clonotype was seen repeatedly, ten times or more. V gene TRBV2 combines with J gene TRBJ1-3; D unresolved. This CDR3 is 13 amino acids long. Germline CDR1 SNHLY, CDR2 FYNNEI. Trimming cost V 6 bases and J 3 bases, with 9 bases left between them. CDR3 in amino acids: CASRLDGGNTIYF. The CDR3 coding sequence is TGTGCCAGCAGATTGGACGGTGGAAACACCATATATTTT. Together with reference TRBV2 and TRBJ1-3, the CDR3 gives the full variable domain: EPEVTQTPSHQVTQMGQEVILRCVPISNHLYFYWYRQILGQKVEFLVSFYNNEISEKSEIFDDQFSVERPDGSNFTLKIRSTKLEDSAMYFCASRLDGGNTIYFGEGSWLTVV.

With regard to this clonotype: An end of the junction differs from the germline gene, which may be a read error. The rearrangement joins TRBV13 to TRBJ2-3; D not resolved. Germline V gives CDR1 PRHDT, CDR2 FYEKMQ (reference sequence). The CDR3 sequence is 14 residues long. The CDR3 spells CASSLGRSTDTRYF. The CDR3 DNA reads as TGTGCCAGCAGCCTGGGTCGTAGCACAGATACGCGGTATTTT. The full variable domain, in which reference TRBV13 and TRBJ2-3 provide the parts outside the CDR3, is AAGVIQSPRHLIKEKRETATLKCYPIPRHDTVYWYQQGPGQDPQFLISFYEKMQSDKGSIPDRFSAQQFSDYHSELNMSSLELGDSALYFCASSLGRSTDTRYFGPGTRLTVL.

V gene TRBV29-1 combines with J gene TRBJ1-1; D unresolved. V lost 8 bases and J lost 1, with 14 bases in between. Germline lookup yields CDR1 SQVTM and CDR2 ANQGSEA. The CDR3 length is 13 residues. CDR3 sequence reads: CSLGGLGNTEAFF. In DNA, the CDR3 is TGCAGCCTTGGAGGGTTGGGGAACACTGAAGCTTTCTTT.

This clonotype appeared many times. J is TRBJ1-1 and V is TRBV7-3; D remains unclear. This CDR3 has 14 amino acids. Per the germline V gene, CDR1 is SGHTA and CDR2 is FQGTGA. Trimming removed 1 base at V and 4 bases at J, with 10 bases between. This CDR3 is CASSLRPGGTEAFF. The CDR3 nucleotides are TGTGCCAGCAGCTTAAGGCCCGGCGGCACTGAAGCTTTCTTT.

As concerns this clonotype: The junction and the germline gene differ at one end; a read error may be behind it. The CDR3 bases are TGTGCCAGCAGTTTCATCGGACGGACCTATGGCTACACCTTC. It translates to CASSFIGRTYGYTF. The chain employs TRBV10-2 and TRBJ1-2; D not resolved. Looked up from germline, CDR1 is WSHSY and CDR2 is SAAADI. This CDR3 is built from 14 residues.

This clonotype was recorded only once. An end of the junction does not agree with germline; a read error may underlie this. V and J are TRBV7-9 and TRBJ2-5, with D possibly being TRBD2 (6 bases). The CDR3 extends over 13 amino acids. CDR1 SEHNR and CDR2 FQNEAQ come from the germline V gene (reference sequence). The CDR3, as DNA: TGTGCCAGCAGGGAGGGATATCAAGGGACCCAGTACTTC. The encoded protein is CASREGYQGTQYF. Filled out from reference TRBV7-9 and TRBJ2-5, the complete variable domain reads DTGVSQNPRHKITKRGQNVTFRCDPISEHNRLYWYRQTLGQGPEFLTYFQNEAQLEKSRLLSDRFSAERPKGSFSTLEIQRTEQGDSAMYLCASREGYQGTQYFGPGTRLLVL.

The sample holds many counts of this clonotype. This chain uses TRBV7-3 with TRBJ1-1; TRBD1 matches 7 bases. The CDR3 consists of 16 residues. Germline CDR1 is SGHTA and CDR2 is FQGTGA. The junction had 13 bases not matched to a gene; V was cut back by 5 bases and J by 4 bases. The CDR3 is CASSLSPGQGGTEAFF. CDR3 coding DNA: TGTGCCAGCAGCCTGTCTCCAGGGCAGGGGGGCACTGAAGCTTTCTTT. Full variable domain (missing parts from reference TRBV7-3 and TRBJ1-1): GAGVSQTPSNKVTEKGKYVELRCDPISGHTALYWYRQSLGQGPEFLIYFQGTGAADDSGLPNDRFFAVRPEGSVSTLKIQRTERGDSAVYLCASSLSPGQGGTEAFFGQGTRLTVV.

This clonotype was detected ten times or more. This rearrangement joins TRBV5-6 to TRBJ1-2, with 7 bases lining up with TRBD1. Per the germline V gene, CDR1 is SGHDT and CDR2 is YYEEEE. The CDR3 has 13 residues. V was clipped by 1 base and J by 8 bases; unmatched bases: 5. The CDR3 region is CASSLLGGVGYTF. DNA of the CDR3: TGTGCCAGCAGCTTGCTAGGGGGCGTGGGCTACACCTTC.

This clonotype was picked up many times. The chain combines TRBV20-1 with TRBJ2-7, with 11 bases that match TRBD2. Germline trimming cut 1 base from V and 3 bases from J; bases unmatched to any gene: 5. The CDR3 consists of 15 residues. Per germline, CDR1 DFQATT and CDR2 SNEGSKA (reference sequence). The CDR3 reads CSARGLAGGHYEQYF. CDR3 nucleotides: TGCAGTGCTAGAGGGCTAGCGGGAGGTCACTACGAGCAGTACTTC.

Notes on this clonotype: This may be a read error: a much more frequent sequence differs by one nucleotide. The chain carries TRBV10-1 and TRBJ2-3; a possible D gene is TRBD1 (6 bases). The germline V gene encodes CDR1 WNHNN and CDR2 SYGVQD (reference sequence). V lost 3 bases to trimming and J lost 5 bases, with 15 bases between them. The CDR3 runs 15 residues. The CDR3 region is CASSDVRGAGDTQYF. Written as DNA, the CDR3 is TGCGCCAGCAGTGACGTCAGGGGCGCTGGAGATACGCAGTATTTT.

The rearrangement links TRBV5-1 to TRBJ1-1, with TRBD1 matching over 7 bases. CDR1 and CDR2 from the germline V gene are SGHRS and YFSETQ. The CDR3 is made up of 15 amino acids. Trimming took 2 bases from V and 4 from J; bases not matched to a gene: 8. CDR3 sequence (DNA): TGCGCCAGCAGCTTCCGCCGGACAGGCGGCACTGAAGCTTTCTTT. Protein sequence: CASSFRRTGGTEAFF.

This clonotype has just a few counts. This chain links TRBV12-3 or TRBV12-4 with TRBJ2-7; D call uncertain. The CDR3 totals 14 residues. Trimming stripped 3 bases from V and 2 bases from J, with 11 bases between. Here the CDR3 DNA reads TGTGCCAGCAGTTTCCGCGGCGGTACCTACGAGCAGTACTTC. It is translated as CASSFRGGTYEQYF.

J is TRBJ1-4 and V is TRBV14; D not certain. The CDR3 sequence is 15 residues long. The V gene's germline CDR1 is SGHDN and CDR2 FVKESK. Trimming took 0 bases from V and 0 from J, leaving 5 bases between them. CDR3 loop: CASSQELATNEKLFF. Written as DNA, the CDR3 is TGTGCCAGCAGCCAAGAATTGGCAACTAATGAAAAACTGTTTTTT.

This clonotype came up many times. CDR3 amino acids: CAISEGERETQYF. In DNA form, the CDR3 reads TGTGCCATCAGTGAGGGGGAACGTGAGACCCAGTACTTC. The rearrangement links TRBV10-3 to TRBJ2-5; D gene unclear. V was shortened by 2 bases and J by 5 bases, with 9 bases between the two germline ends. The CDR3 loop spans 13 amino acids. CDR1 and CDR2 (germline): ENHRY, SYGVKD.

The chain carries TRBV15 and TRBJ1-2, with unresolved D. Trimming stripped 9 bases from V and 7 bases from J, with 24 bases between. CDR3 length equals 15 residues. Germline assignment: CDR1 LNHNV and CDR2 YYDKDF (reference sequence). The CDR3 DNA follows: TGTGCCACGCAAGCAGCTGAGGGCAGGCTCTCTGGCTACACCTTC. Translation: CATQAAEGRLSGYTF.

This sequence joins TRBV10-3 and TRBJ1-2; D possibly corresponds to TRBD1 (5 bases). The V gene's germline CDR1 is ENHRY and CDR2 SYGVKD. The V end was cut by 3 bases, the J end by 8 bases, with 13 bases between. The CDR3 runs to 13 residues. CDR3 sequence reads: CAISDSRGKGYTF. DNA of the CDR3: TGTGCCATCAGTGATTCACGGGGGAAGGGCTACACCTTC.

The V and J genes are TRBV19 and TRBJ2-2; D not resolved. From germline, CDR1 is LNHDA and CDR2 SQIVND (reference sequence). V was pared by 7 bases and J by 2 bases, with 11 bases between. The CDR3 is 14 residues long. This CDR3 reads CASILAVNTGELFF. The DNA for the CDR3 is TGTGCCAGTATATTGGCGGTTAACACCGGGGAGCTGTTTTTT.